The rows below give T cell receptor beta chains drawn from one sample of a study of blood T cell repertoires in COVID-19. Measured with immunoSEQ multiplex PCR; TCRdb has only the in-frame clones, and not every one. Among some 460,000 clones, roughly 90% were seen once, and the ten largest hold 0.7%. Sequenced input: PBMCs or T cells enriched from blood (not recorded which). The origin of the receptors is a woman between 18 and 29 years old who had recovered from COVID-19. Both conserved end residues are part of each CDR3. A D gene is named only where the DNA matches it firmly. Size values are once, few and many counts, or a class for expanded clones, and some rows have none.

J: TRBJ1-5; V: TRBV2; size: .; D: TRBD1; DNA: TGTGCCAGCAGGGCTGACAGGGGGGCGGCCGGCAATCAGCCCCAGCATTTT; CDR3: CASRADRGAAGNQPQHF
J: TRBJ2-6; V: TRBV5-1; size: .; D: .; DNA: TGCGCCTCGGAGATAGCCACTGGGGCCAACGTCCTGACTTTC; CDR3: CASEIATGANVLTF
J: TRBJ1-6; V: TRBV19; size: .; D: .; DNA: TGTGCCAGTAAAAGTACCGGGACAAGTAATTCACCCCTCCACTTT; CDR3: CASKSTGTSNSPLHF
J: TRBJ1-2; V: TRBV20-1; size: .; D: .; DNA: TGCAGTGCTCCCGGAGGGATAGGCTACACCTTC; CDR3: CSAPGGIGYTF
J: TRBJ2-1; V: TRBV5-1; size: once; D: TRBD2; DNA: TGCGCCAGCAGCTTGGGGGGACTAGGCAATGAGCAGTTCTTC; CDR3: CASSLGGLGNEQFF
J: TRBJ1-2; V: TRBV10-3; size: .; D: .; DNA: TGTGCCATCAGTGAGTCGTGGGGCTCTGATGGCTACACCTTC; CDR3: CAISESWGSDGYTF
J: TRBJ2-4; V: TRBV3-1/TRBV3-2; size: .; D: TRBD2; DNA: TGTGCCAGCAGCCGCGACTCGGCTAGCGGGAGTCAGTACTTC; CDR3: CASSRDSASGSQYF
J: TRBJ2-2; V: TRBV3-1/TRBV3-2; size: .; D: TRBD2; DNA: TGTGCCAGCAGCGACACCTCGCGCCTAGCGGGGGGGAACACCGGGGAGCTGTTTTTT; CDR3: CASSDTSRLAGGNTGELFF
J: TRBJ1-2; V: TRBV30; size: once; D: .; DNA: TGTGCCTGGAGTGTTTATTCCCTGTCGGGCTACACCTTC; CDR3: CAWSVYSLSGYTF
J: TRBJ1-5; V: TRBV30; size: .; D: .; DNA: TGTGCCTGCGACGGGAATAGCAATCAGCCCCAGCATTTT; CDR3: CACDGNSNQPQHF
J: TRBJ1-4; V: TRBV3-1/TRBV3-2; size: .; D: TRBD1; DNA: TGTGCCAGCAGCCAAGAAGGGACAGATGAAAAACTGTTTTTT; CDR3: CASSQEGTDEKLFF
J: TRBJ1-2; V: TRBV5-1; size: .; D: .; DNA: TGCGCCAGCAGCAGCGGGGAGGGAGGCTACACCTTC; CDR3: CASSSGEGGYTF